This T cell receptor (beta chain) was found in a study of Ad26.COV2.S vaccination and SARS-CoV-2 variants. Study-wide context: Donor participated within the Ad26.COV2.S arm of the COV1001 trial. General study points: Vaccine recipients had higher spike-specific TCR breadth than placebo recipients.

Trimming left V 5 bases short and J 2 bases short, with 13 bases between. The CDR3 contains 15 residues. Germline CDR1 SGHTA, CDR2 FQGTGA. Details on this clone: Its antigen is unidentified.

Assay used: immunoSEQ multiplex PCR; TCRdb lists only in-frame clones, some missing. The table includes 350,000 to 500,000 clones, 89% detected once. Indicated treatment: 15 to 20 received Ad26.COV2.S at low or high dose, single or two shots; 5 received placebo; per-sample allocation not given. Sampling was performed 63 days after the first vaccine or placebo injection. An adult of 18-55 years in Boston served as donor. The material sequenced was peripheral blood, taken in a trial of Ad26.COV2.S vaccine versus placebo. The receptor's source is a person between 18 and 59 years old who received the Ad26.COV2.S COVID-19 vaccine or a placebo. The rearrangement joins TRBV7-3 to TRBJ2-1; weak D call: TRBD2 (6 bases). The CDR3 protein is CASSPSPGAYNEQFF. The CDR3 DNA reads as TGTGCCAGCAGCCCAAGCCCGGGAGCCTACAATGAGCAGTTCTTC. Filled out from reference TRBV7-3 and TRBJ2-1, the complete variable domain reads GAGVSQTPSNKVTEKGKYVELRCDPISGHTALYWYRQSLGQGPEFLIYFQGTGAADDSGLPNDRFFAVRPEGSVSTLKIQRTERGDSAVYLCASSPSPGAYNEQFFGPGTRLTVL.